One sample yielded the 17 T cell receptor beta chains listed below, sequenced in a study of chemoradiotherapy in HPV16-positive cancers. The protocol was immunoSEQ multiplex PCR, while the TCRdb copy is restricted to in-frame clones and leaves out a portion. The sample includes around 30,000 clones, roughly nine tenths of them seen just once. Sequenced material: blood, taken from a patient who underwent chemoradiotherapy. These receptor sequences come from a human donor with HPV-associated anogenital cancer.

The V call is TRBV19, the J call TRBJ1-2; 10 nucleotides align to TRBD1. Germline trimming cut 4 bases from V and 4 bases from J; bases unmatched to any gene: 6. In germline, CDR1 is LNHDA, CDR2 SQIVND (reference sequence). The CDR3 loop spans 15 amino acids. For the CDR3, the DNA is TGTGCCAGTAGTACCGGGACAGGGGATGGCTATGGCTACACCTTC. Residues: CASSTGTGDGYGYTF.

This rearrangement joins TRBV7-3 to TRBJ2-1; 9 bases align to TRBD2. Germline assignment: CDR1 SGHTA and CDR2 FQGTGA. Unmatched junction bases numbered 7, after V lost 5 bases and J lost 5 bases. The CDR3 has 15 residues. DNA of the CDR3: TGTGCCAGCAGCCCTAGCGGGATCCAGGACAATGAGCAGTTCTTC. This codes for CASSPSGIQDNEQFF.

CDR3 in DNA: TGTGCCAGCAGCAATGGGGAGACCCAGTACTTC. It encodes CASSNGETQYF. This chain connects TRBV27 to TRBJ2-5, with unresolved D. Germline CDR1 MNHEY, CDR2 SMNVEV (reference sequence). Trimming removed 6 bases at V and 5 bases at J, with 7 bases between. The CDR3 has 11 residues.

This sequence joins TRBV5-4 and TRBJ2-7; D not resolved. This CDR3 has 11 amino acids. The germline V gene has CDR1 SGHNT and CDR2 YYREEE (reference sequence). Trimming left V 4 bases short and J 7 bases short, with 9 bases between. CDR3 amino acids: CASSNSFEQYF. As DNA, the CDR3 is TGTGCCAGCAGCAATAGCTTTGAGCAGTACTTC.

The chain couples TRBV29-1 to TRBJ2-5; D is possibly TRBD1 (7 bases). Germline CDR1 and CDR2: SQVTM and ANQGSEA. This CDR3 comprises 12 residues. V gave up 5 bases and J gave up 3 bases, with 10 bases separating them. The CDR3 DNA reads TGCAGCGTTCGCGGGACAGAAGAGACCCAGTACTTC. This codes for CSVRGTEETQYF.

The chain carries TRBV7-3 and TRBJ2-6, with 16 bases that match TRBD2. V shed 1 base, J shed 4 bases, and the junction held 4 bases outside the gene matches. The CDR3 covers 19 residues. Per the germline V gene, CDR1 is SGHTA and CDR2 is FQGTGA. DNA of the CDR3: TGTGCCAGCAGCTTAAGGGGACTAGCGGGAGGGGCGGGGGCCAACGTCCTGACTTTC. Residues: CASSLRGLAGGAGANVLTF.

The V gene is TRBV5-4, the J gene TRBJ2-5; TRBD2 matches at 10 bases. Germline CDR1 is SGHNT and CDR2 is YYREEE (reference sequence). The CDR3 extends over 16 amino acids. V shed 2 bases, J shed 3 bases, and the junction held 7 bases outside the gene matches. The CDR3 DNA reads as TGTGCCAGCAGCTTAGGAGCGGGGGGGCAGAAAGAGACCCAGTACTTC. Translating gives CASSLGAGGQKETQYF.

This clone was found once. The chain combines TRBV7-9 with TRBJ1-1; D remains ambiguous. The CDR3 contains 16 residues. Germline V lookup: CDR1 SEHNR, CDR2 FQNEAQ (reference sequence). The V and J ends lost 5 bases and 0 bases respectively, with 16 bases between them. The CDR3 sequence: CASSPQTYTLNTEAFF. CDR3 bases: TGTGCCAGCAGCCCCCAGACATACACTTTGAACACTGAAGCTTTCTTT.

This clone was observed once. The chain combines TRBV7-3 with TRBJ2-5, with 7 bases aligning to TRBD2. Germline CDR1 and CDR2: SGHTA and FQGTGA. The CDR3 is made up of 15 amino acids. The ends lost 1 base at V and 3 bases at J; junction bases unmatched: 5. In nucleotides, the CDR3 is TGTGCCAGCAGCTTAATGGCGGCGGGAGAAGAGACCCAGTACTTC. Translation: CASSLMAAGEETQYF.

Here the CDR3 DNA reads TGTGCCAGCAGCTTAGTTGCCTACGAGCAGTACTTC. It is translated as CASSLVAYEQYF. The chain joins TRBV7-9 to TRBJ2-7; D is unclear. Trimming stripped 1 base from V and 2 bases from J, with 3 bases between. The germline gives CDR1 SEHNR, CDR2 FQNEAQ (reference sequence). The CDR3 runs 12 residues.

The chain couples TRBV4-3 to TRBJ1-5, with TRBD1 matching 10 bases. Germline V gene lookup returns CDR1 LGHNA and CDR2 YSLEER. V dropped 3 bases and J dropped 7; count of bases not matched to a gene: 3. CDR3 size: 14 residues. DNA for the CDR3: TGCGCCAGCAGCCAGGACAGGGGGGACCAGCCCCAGCATTTT. It yields the protein CASSQDRGDQPQHF.

In DNA, the CDR3 is TGTGCCTTCCGCCCCGGACAGAGCACAGATACGCAGTATTTT. The encoded protein is CAFRPGQSTDTQYF. The J gene is TRBJ2-3, the V gene TRBV5-3, with D possibly TRBD1 on 6 matching bases. TRBV5-3 is recorded as an ORF, its role being uncertain. V was trimmed by 10 bases and J by 0 bases, leaving 15 bases between them. CDR3 size: 14 residues.

The rearrangement joins TRBV19 to TRBJ2-7; TRBD2 might be the D (6 bases). V lost 0 bases and J lost 6, with 12 bases in between. The CDR3 has 14 amino acids. The germline V gene has CDR1 LNHDA and CDR2 SQIVND (reference sequence). The CDR3 DNA is TGTGCCAGTAGTATAGATGCCGGGAGAAGCGAGCAGTACTTC. It codes for CASSIDAGRSEQYF.

The chain uses TRBV11-2 and TRBJ2-7; the match to TRBD2 covers 13 bases. After removal of 5 bases from V and 3 bases from J, the junction contained 4 bases not matched to a gene. Germline CDR1 is SGHAT and CDR2 is FQNNGV. The CDR3 is 15 residues long. Here the CDR3 DNA reads TGTGCCAGCAGCATTGGGACTAGCGGGAACTACGAGCAGTACTTC. Translated, it gives CASSIGTSGNYEQYF.

This chain links TRBV4-3 with TRBJ1-4, with 7 bases aligning to TRBD1. The trim removed 3 bases at V and 2 bases at J, leaving 6 bases unmatched. The CDR3 spans 16 residues. The germline V gene encodes CDR1 LGHNA and CDR2 YSLEER. CDR3 DNA: TGCGCCAGCAGCCAGGGACGACAGGGCACTAATGAAAAACTGTTTTTT. Amino acids: CASSQGRQGTNEKLFF.

J is TRBJ2-3 and V is TRBV6-6; D remains unclear. V was cut by 9 bases and J by 4 bases, with 11 bases left in between. CDR3 size: 12 residues. Germline-derived CDR1 and CDR2 are MNHNY and SVGAGI (reference sequence). The CDR3 DNA is TGTGCCAGAGTAGACGGGCCAGATACGCAGTATTTT. Translated: CARVDGPDTQYF.

The chain uses TRBV5-5 and TRBJ2-7; D may be TRBD1 or TRBD2 (7 bases each). The germline V and J ends were trimmed by 0 bases and 5 bases, with 15 bases remaining between them. The CDR3 has 15 amino acids. Germline values: CDR1 SGHKS, CDR2 YYEKEE (reference sequence). The CDR3 loop reads CASSLVTGRAHEQYF. The CDR3 DNA reads as TGTGCCAGCAGCTTGGTGACAGGGAGGGCCCACGAGCAGTACTTC.